This T cell receptor beta chain was recorded in a study of cytomegalovirus exposure and HLA in healthy donors. Regarding the study as a whole: The authors considered a cluster of highly shared sequence variants likely to be a sequencing artifact. After further analysis at a later stage, under 20,000 TCR beta sequences were associated with HLA alleles at 0.05 false discovery rate. Earlier findings revealed that most TCR beta V segments proved productive either about 90% or about 30% of the time. Trimming of TCR beta V- and J-genes showed a link, identified in a later analysis, to a missense DCLRE1C variant.

A word on this clone: Its antigen is currently unknown.

The PCR used 60 Vbeta and 13 Jbeta primers. Only in-frame clones appear in the TCRdb table, and some are missing; sequencing was by immunoSEQ multiplex PCR. The table records around 210,000 clones, around 75% of them present only once. The CDR3 is 14 residues long. CDR1 and CDR2 from the germline V gene are MNHEY and SMNVEV (reference sequence). Trimming removed 2 bases from V and 5 bases from J; junction bases left unmatched: 4. The receptor's source is a male donor in good health and CMV-seropositive. This chain links TRBV27 with TRBJ2-3, with TRBD1 matching 7 bases. Input material: PBMCs. CDR3 nucleotide sequence: TGTGCCAGCAGTTTACGACAGGGAGTAGATACGCAGTATTTT. Encoded protein: CASSLRQGVDTQYF.